These 7 T cell receptor beta chains came from one sample sequenced in a study of T cell responses to AZD1222 COVID-19 vaccine. The table came from immunoSEQ multiplex PCR; TCRdb's copy has only in-frame clones and leaves some out. The table records nearly 90,000 clones, around 91% of them present only once. The sample was peripheral blood, taken 28 days after the second AZD1222 dose. The origin of the receptors is an adult who received the AZD1222 COVID-19 vaccine.

The chain carries TRBV2 and TRBJ2-1, with D uncertain. The CDR3 is made up of 14 amino acids. Germline V lookup: CDR1 SNHLY, CDR2 FYNNEI. With 6 bases removed from V and 3 bases from J, the gap between germline ends came to 12 bases. The CDR3 loop is CASRPPSNYNEQFF. Written as DNA, the CDR3 is TGTGCCAGCAGACCGCCATCTAACTACAATGAGCAGTTCTTC.

The chain employs TRBV19 and TRBJ1-1, with D uncertain. V gave up 6 bases and J gave up 2 bases, with 7 bases separating them. There are 12 residues in the CDR3. Germline-derived CDR1 and CDR2 are LNHDA and SQIVND (reference sequence). The CDR3 DNA sequence: TGTGCCAGTAGCTCGAGCAACACTGAAGCTTTCTTT. This translates into CASSSSNTEAFF. Full variable domain (missing parts from reference TRBV19 and TRBJ1-1): DGGITQSPKYLFRKEGQNVTLSCEQNLNHDAMYWYRQDPGQGLRLIYYSQIVNDFQKGDIAEGYSVSREKKESFPLTVTSAQKNPTAFYLCASSSSNTEAFFGQGTRLTVV.

CDR3 in amino acids: CASSPQGNYGYTF. The CDR3 region has the DNA TGTGCCAGCAGTCCACAGGGGAACTATGGCTACACCTTC. This chain joins TRBV27 and TRBJ1-2; TRBD1 agrees at 7 bases. Germline assignment: CDR1 MNHEY and CDR2 SMNVEV (reference sequence). The junction had 2 bases not matched to a gene; V was cut back by 5 bases and J by 2 bases. This CDR3 contains 13 residues.

The rearrangement joins TRBV9 to TRBJ1-1, with D possibly matching TRBD1 (5 bases). The CDR3 is made up of 13 amino acids. Germline V gene data show CDR1 as SGDLS and CDR2 as YYNGEE. V lost 0 bases and J 4 bases, leaving 7 bases between the germline ends. The CDR3 spells CASSVDGGTEAFF. The CDR3 DNA follows: TGTGCCAGCAGCGTAGACGGGGGCACTGAAGCTTTCTTT.

J is TRBJ2-3 and V is TRBV5-1; possible D gene TRBD1, 6 bases. This CDR3 spans 15 amino acids. Per germline, CDR1 SGHRS and CDR2 YFSETQ. V dropped 5 bases and J dropped 4 bases, with 17 bases sitting between them. The CDR3 DNA sequence: TGCGCCAGCAGTTCGGGACACTCTAATGCAGATACGCAGTATTTT. Protein: CASSSGHSNADTQYF.

Written as DNA, the CDR3 is TGTGCCAGCAGTTACTGGGCGAGCACTGAAGCTTTCTTT. Protein sequence: CASSYWASTEAFF. V is TRBV12-3 or TRBV12-4 and J is TRBJ1-1; D unclear. The CDR3 is made up of 13 amino acids. V lost 4 bases and J 4 bases, leaving 10 bases between the germline ends.

V usage is TRBV30 and J usage is TRBJ2-2; D remains ambiguous. The V end lost 1 base, the J end lost 8 bases, and 17 bases lay between the germline ends. The germline CDR1 and CDR2 sequences are GTSNPN and SVGIG (reference sequence). The CDR3 contains 15 residues. CDR3 amino acids: CAWSDESWAWGELFF. CDR3 nucleotides: TGTGCCTGGAGTGACGAGAGCTGGGCATGGGGGGAGCTGTTTTTT.